Presented here are 29 T cell receptor beta chains from one specimen sequenced in a study of regulatory T cells in long-lasting Graves disease. Time point described: persistent/refractory GD, antithyroid drugs over 5 years with positive TRAb. With RNA extracted from PBMCs as input, the TCR library was made. TCR beta libraries were built with iRepertoire HTBI primers and Arm-PCR of CDR3 regions. TCRdb used MiXCR to reprocess the multiplex PCR reads, holding one entry per CDR3 protein. The data show under 450,000 distinct CDR3 sequences, roughly 20% seen once. The specimen was peripheral blood mononuclear cells (PBMCs), collected when the disease was refractory, from a patient treated with antithyroid drugs. The receptor set was obtained from a woman between 40 and 50 years old with Graves disease.

This clonotype was seen at least ten times. The genes are TRBV2 and TRBJ1-1, with TRBD1 matching 7 bases. Germline V CDR1 and CDR2: SNHLY, FYNNEI. V was clipped by 6 bases and J by 1 base; unmatched bases: 5. CDR3 length: 14 residues. This CDR3 reads CASSAGTANTEAFF. In nucleotides, the CDR3 is TGTGCCAGCAGCGCAGGGACAGCGAACACTGAAGCTTTCTTT.

In this sample, this clonotype turned up a few times. Here the CDR3 DNA reads TGCAGTGCTAGACCCCTGACTAGCAGCTACGAGCAGTACTTC. Protein: CSARPLTSSYEQYF. The chain uses TRBV20-1 and TRBJ2-7; 7 positions agree with TRBD2. CDR3 length: 14 residues. Trimming took 2 bases from V and 3 from J; bases not matched to a gene: 7. CDR1 DFQATT and CDR2 SNEGSKA come from the germline V gene (reference sequence).

Turning to this clonotype: A read error may be the cause here, since a much bigger clone is one base away. The chain is built from TRBV28 and TRBJ1-1; a weak D match, TRBD1 (5 bases). Germline V gene data show CDR1 as MDHEN and CDR2 as SYDVKM. The length of the CDR3 is 16 residues. V shed 6 bases and J shed 5 bases, with 22 bases lying between them. CDR3: CASRSYRGIRNTEAFF. Written as DNA, the CDR3 is TGTGCCAGCAGATCGTATAGGGGAATTAGAAATACTGAAGCTTTCTTT.

This clonotype has at least ten counts. This chain joins TRBV12-3 or TRBV12-4 and TRBJ2-7; D is ambiguous. V was shortened by 2 bases and J by 4 bases, with 3 bases between the two germline ends. This CDR3 comprises 11 residues. The CDR3 reads CASSLQYEQYF. The CDR3, as DNA: TGTGCCAGCAGTTTACAATACGAGCAGTACTTC.

This clonotype occurred many times. The chain is built from TRBV28 and TRBJ1-4; TRBD1 matches at 7 bases. This CDR3 comprises 15 residues. Looked up from germline, CDR1 is MDHEN and CDR2 is SYDVKM. With 4 bases clipped from V and 4 bases from J, the junction kept 6 bases outside the gene matches. This chain's CDR3 is CASSYGTVNNEKLFF. Written as DNA, the CDR3 is TGTGCCAGCAGTTATGGGACAGTTAATAATGAAAAACTGTTTTTT.

There are a few counts of this clonotype. V is TRBV28 and J is TRBJ2-1; no reliable D call. This CDR3 has 14 amino acids. Germline CDR1 MDHEN, CDR2 SYDVKM. V gave up 3 bases and J gave up 7 bases, with 13 bases separating them. As DNA, the CDR3 is TGTGCCAGCAGTTTCGACGGCAGACCTAATGAGCAGTTCTTC. Translating it yields CASSFDGRPNEQFF.

Many counts were recorded for this clonotype. This chain links TRBV24-1 with TRBJ1-2; the match to TRBD1 covers 10 bases. Germline CDR1 and CDR2: KGHDR and SFDVKD. V trimming: 6 bases; J trimming: 3 bases; junction bases outside the gene matches: 12. The CDR3 contains 17 residues. The CDR3 DNA sequence: TGTGCCACCAGTCCAAAGGGACAGGGGCACGGTGACTATGGCTACACCTTC. It translates to CATSPKGQGHGDYGYTF.

The chain links TRBV9 to TRBJ1-1; D remains unclear. V was trimmed by 0 bases and J by 6 bases, leaving 12 bases between them. The CDR3 has 14 residues. From germline, CDR1 is SGDLS and CDR2 YYNGEE. The CDR3 DNA follows: TGTGCCAGCAGCGTAGTTGAGGGTAGGCCTGAAGCTTTCTTT. It codes for CASSVVEGRPEAFF.

This clonotype was detected many times. The chain combines TRBV27 with TRBJ2-7; 8 bases are a match to TRBD2. In germline, CDR1 is MNHEY, CDR2 SMNVEV (reference sequence). The V segment lost 5 bases and the J segment 4 bases; nucleotides outside the gene matches: 10. This CDR3 contains 15 residues. The CDR3 nucleotides read TGTGCCAGCAGTGAGTCCGGGACTAGGCGTTACGAGCAGTACTTC. This gives the protein CASSESGTRRYEQYF.

This clonotype was picked up many times. This chain joins TRBV28 and TRBJ1-4; no clear D. Germline V gene sequence: CDR1 MDHEN, CDR2 SYDVKM. This CDR3 has 14 amino acids. Trimming removed 6 bases from V and 0 bases from J, with 8 bases in between. CDR3 amino acids: CASSFVATNEKLFF. The CDR3 region has the DNA TGTGCCAGCAGCTTCGTTGCAACTAATGAAAAACTGTTTTTT.

The chain combines TRBV25-1 with TRBJ2-6; perhaps TRBD1 as D (5 bases). Trimming pared 6 bases from V and 0 bases from J, leaving 21 bases between. This CDR3 spans 19 amino acids. Germline lookup yields CDR1 MGHDK and CDR2 SYGVNS. The CDR3 here is CASRGPSQGLSSGANVLTF. In DNA form, the CDR3 reads TGTGCCAGCAGGGGCCCGAGCCAGGGCCTTTCCTCTGGGGCCAACGTCCTGACTTTC.

This clonotype was recorded many times. The CDR3 region has the DNA TGTGCCAGCAGCTTAGATCGGGGTCCTGAAGCTTTCTTT. Amino acid sequence: CASSLDRGPEAFF. J is TRBJ1-1 and V is TRBV11-2, with no clear D. The CDR3 is 13 residues long. Germline-derived CDR1 and CDR2 are SGHAT and FQNNGV. The V and J ends lost 0 bases and 6 bases respectively, with 8 bases between them.

The V gene is TRBV4-1, the J gene TRBJ1-4; maybe TRBD1 (5 bases). Deletions cut 2 bases from V and 11 bases from J, with 21 bases between. The CDR3 is 16 residues long. Germline loops: CDR1 MGHRA, CDR2 YSYEKL. The CDR3 coding sequence is TGCGCCAGCAGCCAATCCACCGGGACGGCGGAGGGGAAACTGTTTTTT. Translating it yields CASSQSTGTAEGKLFF.

The chain uses TRBV27 and TRBJ2-7, with 10 bases that match TRBD1. After removal of 5 bases from V and 4 bases from J, the junction contained 8 bases not matched to a gene. The CDR3 has 15 amino acids. Germline V gene sequence: CDR1 MNHEY, CDR2 SMNVEV (reference sequence). CDR3 protein: CASSPPGQGFYEQYF. The CDR3 coding sequence is TGTGCCAGCAGTCCCCCGGGACAGGGGTTTTACGAGCAGTACTTC.

The sample holds many counts of this clonotype. V and J are TRBV2 and TRBJ1-5; TRBD1 is a possible D gene (5 bases). The CDR3 sequence is 18 residues long. Trimming pared 1 base from V and 6 bases from J, leaving 22 bases between. Germline-derived CDR1 and CDR2 are SNHLY and FYNNEI. The CDR3 here is CASSEVKLEKGLSQPQHF. The CDR3 DNA reads as TGTGCCAGCAGTGAAGTTAAGCTCGAGAAGGGGCTTAGTCAGCCCCAGCATTTT.

The chain links TRBV20-1 to TRBJ2-7; D unresolved. Germline CDR1 DFQATT, CDR2 SNEGSKA (reference sequence). The V end was cut by 0 bases, the J end by 2 bases, with 8 bases between. This CDR3 region has 13 residues. The CDR3 nucleotides read TGCAGTGCTAGAGATGATGACCCCTACGAGCAGTACTTC. Protein: CSARDDDPYEQYF.

This clonotype occurred once. A read error may be the cause here, since a much bigger clone is one base away. In DNA form, the CDR3 reads TGCGCCAGCAGCCCAAGATCTACTAGCGGGAGTGCCGTGGACATTCAGTACTTC. Encoded protein: CASSPRSTSGSAVDIQYF. V gene TRBV5-1 combines with J gene TRBJ2-4, with 11 bases aligning to TRBD2. This CDR3 is 18 amino acids long. From germline, CDR1 is SGHRS and CDR2 YFSETQ. V was pared by 4 bases and J by 8 bases, with 17 bases of the junction left unmatched.

On this clonotype itself: A much larger clone differs by one base, so this may be a read error. The chain is built from TRBV11-3 and TRBJ2-7; 14 bases line up with TRBD2. The germline V gene has CDR1 SGHNT and CDR2 YENEEA. The V gene end was trimmed by 5 bases and the J gene end by 5 bases; junction bases not matched to a gene: 5. The CDR3 consists of 15 residues. CDR3 sequence: CASSQGTSGSNEQYF. The CDR3 nucleotides are TGTGCCAGCAGCCAAGGGACTAGCGGGAGTAACGAGCAGTACTTC.

This clonotype was seen only a few times. The chain links TRBV20-1 to TRBJ2-3; tentative D call: TRBD2 (5 bases). Trimming stripped 0 bases from V and 2 bases from J, with 21 bases between. The CDR3 is 18 amino acids. CDR1 DFQATT and CDR2 SNEGSKA come from the germline V gene (reference sequence). CDR3 DNA sequence: TGCAGTGCTAGAGATAGGAGGTCAAGGTTACGCCCCACAGATACGCAGTATTTT. Residues: CSARDRRSRLRPTDTQYF.

This clonotype was recorded a few times. One end of the junction fails to match germline, which may point to a read error. The chain combines TRBV11-2 with TRBJ2-7; D gene unclear. This CDR3 is 14 amino acids long. Germline V gene data show CDR1 as SGHAT and CDR2 as FQNNGV. The CDR3 reads CASSQEERQHKQYF. The CDR3 coding sequence is TGCGCCAGCAGCCAAGAAGAGAGACAACACAAGCAGTACTTC.

This clonotype was seen more than once but under ten times. The CDR3 sequence is CASSYMAGAGYEQYF. CDR3 coding DNA: TGTGCCAGCAGTTACATGGCGGGAGCGGGGTACGAGCAGTACTTC. This chain uses TRBV6-5 with TRBJ2-7; the match to TRBD2 covers 7 bases. Per the germline V gene, CDR1 is MNHEY and CDR2 is SVGAGI. Unmatched junction bases numbered 8, after V lost 2 bases and J lost 4 bases. The CDR3 runs to 15 residues.

This clonotype was seen a few times. The conserved phenylalanine or tryptophan normally closing the CDR3 is absent here, so this likely arose from a read error. The CDR3 nucleotides read TGTGCCAGCAAGGGTGGTAGACAGGGGGCTGTCTACGAGCAGTACTCC. Protein sequence: CASKGGRQGAVYEQYS. This chain joins TRBV6-1 and TRBJ2-7; 10 nucleotides line up with TRBD1. The germline gives CDR1 MNHNS, CDR2 SASEGT. The V segment lost 7 bases and the J segment 3 bases; nucleotides outside the gene matches: 12. The CDR3 contains 16 residues.

The sample holds many counts of this clonotype. The chain couples TRBV28 to TRBJ2-4, with D perhaps TRBD1 (6 bases). This CDR3 has 16 amino acids. The V gene lost 5 bases and the J gene lost 3 bases, with 17 bases spanning the gap. Germline lookup yields CDR1 MDHEN and CDR2 SYDVKM. CDR3 in amino acids: CASSVTGPSGKNIQYF. The DNA for the CDR3 is TGTGCCAGCAGTGTGACAGGTCCGTCCGGCAAAAACATTCAGTACTTC.

This clonotype was seen only a few times. The chain employs TRBV7-9 and TRBJ1-1; D perhaps matches TRBD1 (5 bases). Germline V gene lookup returns CDR1 SEHNR and CDR2 FQNEAQ (reference sequence). V was trimmed by 2 bases and J by 1 base, leaving 8 bases between them. The CDR3 sequence is 14 residues long. CDR3: CASSLIGQNTEAFF. Here the CDR3 DNA reads TGTGCCAGCAGCTTAATAGGACAGAACACTGAAGCTTTCTTT.

The chain links TRBV28 to TRBJ1-5; TRBD1 is a possible D gene (6 bases). Germline loops: CDR1 MDHEN, CDR2 SYDVKM. The CDR3 is 17 amino acids. The germline V and J ends were trimmed by 4 bases and 0 bases, with 16 bases remaining between them. This chain's CDR3 is CASSYQRGFYSNQPQHF. In DNA form, the CDR3 reads TGTGCCAGCAGTTACCAAAGGGGGTTCTATAGCAATCAGCCCCAGCATTTT. Drawing the rest from reference TRBV28 and TRBJ1-5, the complete variable domain is DVKVTQSSRYLVKRTGEKVFLECVQDMDHENMFWYRQDPGLGLRLIYFSYDVKMKEKGDIPEGYSVSREKKERFSLILESASTNQTSMYLCASSYQRGFYSNQPQHFGDGTRLSIL.

V gene TRBV6-2 or TRBV6-3 combines with J gene TRBJ1-1; weak D call: TRBD1 (5 bases). CDR3 size: 13 residues. V was trimmed by 2 bases and J by 9 bases, leaving 13 bases between them. Germline V gene data show CDR1 as MNHEY and CDR2 as SVGEGT. CDR3 region: CASSYDVQGKAFF. The DNA of the CDR3 is TGTGCCAGCAGTTACGATGTCCAGGGTAAAGCTTTCTTT.

This clonotype was counted a few times. The chain employs TRBV29-1 and TRBJ1-1; 7 bases match TRBD1. CDR1 and CDR2 from the germline V gene are SQVTM and ANQGSEA. CDR3 length: 15 amino acids. After removal of 4 bases from V and 5 bases from J, the junction contained 13 bases not matched to a gene. The CDR3 loop is CSVVLTGRVGTEAFF. Written as DNA, the CDR3 is TGCAGCGTTGTTTTGACAGGGCGGGTGGGGACTGAAGCTTTCTTT.

The genes are TRBV10-3 and TRBJ2-1; 12 bases are a match to TRBD2. Germline assignment: CDR1 ENHRY and CDR2 SYGVKD. With 6 bases clipped from V and 9 bases from J, the junction kept 6 bases outside the gene matches. The length of the CDR3 is 14 residues. CDR3 amino acids: CAIRGLAGRAEQFF. CDR3 nucleotides: TGTGCCATCAGAGGACTAGCGGGACGGGCTGAGCAGTTCTTC.

The chain employs TRBV28 and TRBJ2-1; a weak D match, TRBD1 (6 bases). The CDR3 has 15 amino acids. In germline, CDR1 is MDHEN, CDR2 SYDVKM. Trimming removed 5 bases at V and 0 bases at J, with 11 bases between. The DNA of the CDR3 is TGTGCCAGCAGTCAGGGACACCACTCCTACAATGAGCAGTTCTTC. Residues: CASSQGHHSYNEQFF.